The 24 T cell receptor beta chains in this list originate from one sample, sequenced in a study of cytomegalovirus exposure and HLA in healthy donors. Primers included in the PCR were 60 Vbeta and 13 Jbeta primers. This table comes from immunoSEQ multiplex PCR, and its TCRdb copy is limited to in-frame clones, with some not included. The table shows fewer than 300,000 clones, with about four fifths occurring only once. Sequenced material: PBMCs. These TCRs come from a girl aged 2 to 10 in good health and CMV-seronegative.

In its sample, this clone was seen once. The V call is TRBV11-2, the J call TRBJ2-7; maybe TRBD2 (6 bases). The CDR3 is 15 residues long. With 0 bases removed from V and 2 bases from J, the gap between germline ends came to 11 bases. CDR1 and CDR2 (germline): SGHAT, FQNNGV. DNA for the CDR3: TGTGCCAGCAGCTTAGAACTGACTAGGGCCTACGAGCAGTACTTC. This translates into CASSLELTRAYEQYF.

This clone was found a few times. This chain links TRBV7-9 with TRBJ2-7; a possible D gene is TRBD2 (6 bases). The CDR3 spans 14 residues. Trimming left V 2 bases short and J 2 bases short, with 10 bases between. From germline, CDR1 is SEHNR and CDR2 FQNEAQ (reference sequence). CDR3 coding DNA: TGTGCCAGCAGCTTATTAGCGGCAACCTACGAGCAGTACTTC. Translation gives CASSLLAATYEQYF.

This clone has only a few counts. The CDR3 DNA reads as TGTGCCAGCAGCGTGAAGGGGGCTGACTATGGCTACACCTTC. It yields the protein CASSVKGADYGYTF. The rearrangement links TRBV9 to TRBJ1-2, with TRBD1 identical over 7 bases. The V gene's germline CDR1 is SGDLS and CDR2 YYNGEE. J gave up 3 bases and V 2 bases, and 4 bases lay outside the gene matches. The CDR3 runs to 14 residues. Supplemented by reference TRBV9 and TRBJ1-2, the full variable domain reads DSGVTQTPKHLITATGQRVTLRCSPRSGDLSVYWYQQSLDQGLQFLIQYYNGEERAKGNILERFSAQQFPDLHSELNLSSLELGDSALYFCASSVKGADYGYTFGSGTRLTVV.

The CDR3 DNA sequence: TGCGCCAGCAGCTTGGGCCTAGCGGTATCGGGGCACTACGAGCAGTACTTC. The encoded protein is CASSLGLAVSGHYEQYF. V usage is TRBV5-1 and J usage is TRBJ2-7; 7 nucleotides agree with TRBD2. There are 17 residues in the CDR3. Germline CDR1 reads SGHRS; CDR2 reads YFSETQ. J was trimmed by 3 bases and V by 0 bases; bases with no gene match: 12.

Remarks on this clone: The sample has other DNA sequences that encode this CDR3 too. CDR3 in DNA: TGTGCCAGCAGTTCCCCGGGACAGGGGGCGGGAGAGCAGTACTTC. It is translated as CASSSPGQGAGEQYF. V and J are TRBV28 and TRBJ2-7, with 12 bases identical to TRBD1. The CDR3 has 15 residues. V shed 4 bases, J shed 7 bases, and the junction held 8 bases outside the gene matches. Germline lookup yields CDR1 MDHEN and CDR2 SYDVKM.

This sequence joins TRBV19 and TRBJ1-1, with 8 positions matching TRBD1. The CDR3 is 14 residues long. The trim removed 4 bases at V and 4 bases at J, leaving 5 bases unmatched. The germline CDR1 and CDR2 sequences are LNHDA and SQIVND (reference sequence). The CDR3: CASSTDRVPTEAFF. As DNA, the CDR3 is TGTGCCAGTAGTACGGACAGGGTCCCCACTGAAGCTTTCTTT.

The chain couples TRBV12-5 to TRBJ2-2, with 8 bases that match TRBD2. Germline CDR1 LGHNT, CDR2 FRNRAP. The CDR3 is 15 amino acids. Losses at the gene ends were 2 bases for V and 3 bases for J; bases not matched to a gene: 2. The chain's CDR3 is CASGLTSGYTGELFF. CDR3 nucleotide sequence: TGTGCTAGTGGTTTGACTAGCGGATACACCGGGGAGCTGTTTTTT.

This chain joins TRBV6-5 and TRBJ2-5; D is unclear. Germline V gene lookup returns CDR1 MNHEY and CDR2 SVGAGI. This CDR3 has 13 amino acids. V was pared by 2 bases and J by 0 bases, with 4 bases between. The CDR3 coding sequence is TGTGCCAGCAGTTACGCGTACCAAGAGACCCAGTACTTC. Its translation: CASSYAYQETQYF.

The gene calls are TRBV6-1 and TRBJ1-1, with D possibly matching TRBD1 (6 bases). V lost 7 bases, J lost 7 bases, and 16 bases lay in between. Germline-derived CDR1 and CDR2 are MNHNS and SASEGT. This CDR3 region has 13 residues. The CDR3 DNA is TGTGCCAGCATCCCCTTAAACAGGGATGAAGCTTTCTTT. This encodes CASIPLNRDEAFF.

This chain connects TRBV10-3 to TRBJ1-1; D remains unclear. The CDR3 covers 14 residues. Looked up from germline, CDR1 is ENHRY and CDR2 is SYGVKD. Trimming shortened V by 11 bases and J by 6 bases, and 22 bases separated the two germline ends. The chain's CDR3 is CASLAERVVAEAFF. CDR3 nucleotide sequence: TGTGCCTCTCTCGCCGAGCGAGTAGTCGCTGAAGCTTTCTTT.

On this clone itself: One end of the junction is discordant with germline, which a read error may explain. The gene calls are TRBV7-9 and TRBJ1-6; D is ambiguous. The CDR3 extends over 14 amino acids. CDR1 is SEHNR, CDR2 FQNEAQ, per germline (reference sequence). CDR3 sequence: CSSSLFQKHSPLHF. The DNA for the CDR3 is TGTTCCAGCAGCCTCTTTCAAAAGCATTCACCCCTCCACTTT. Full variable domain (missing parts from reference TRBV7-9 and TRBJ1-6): DTGVSQNPRHKITKRGQNVTFRCDPISEHNRLYWYRQTLGQGPEFLTYFQNEAQLEKSRLLSDRFSAERPKGSFSTLEIQRTEQGDSAMYLCSSSLFQKHSPLHFGNGTRLTVT.

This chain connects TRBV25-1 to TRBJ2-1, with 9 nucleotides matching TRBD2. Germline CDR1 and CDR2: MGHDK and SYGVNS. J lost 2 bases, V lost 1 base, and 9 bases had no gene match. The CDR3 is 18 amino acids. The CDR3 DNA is TGTGCCAGCAGTGAATTCCTCTCGCGCGGGAGGGCCTACAATGAGCAGTTCTTC. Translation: CASSEFLSRGRAYNEQFF.

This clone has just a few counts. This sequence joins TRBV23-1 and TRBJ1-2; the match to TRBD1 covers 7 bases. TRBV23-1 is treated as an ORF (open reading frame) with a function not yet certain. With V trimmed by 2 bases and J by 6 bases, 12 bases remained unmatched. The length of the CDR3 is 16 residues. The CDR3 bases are TGCGCCAGCAGTCAAAACCCCCCCAGGACAGGTGATGGCTACACCTTC. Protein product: CASSQNPPRTGDGYTF.

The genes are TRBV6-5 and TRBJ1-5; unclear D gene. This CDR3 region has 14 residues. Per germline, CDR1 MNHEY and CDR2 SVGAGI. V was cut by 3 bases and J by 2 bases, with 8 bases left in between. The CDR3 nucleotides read TGTGCCAGCAGTTATGTCCGAGGCAATCAGCCCCAGCATTTT. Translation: CASSYVRGNQPQHF.

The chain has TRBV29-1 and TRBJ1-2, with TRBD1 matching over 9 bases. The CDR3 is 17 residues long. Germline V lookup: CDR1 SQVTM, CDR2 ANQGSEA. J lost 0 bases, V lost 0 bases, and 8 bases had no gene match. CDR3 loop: CSVEDRPRDRANYGYTF. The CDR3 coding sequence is TGCAGCGTTGAAGATCGGCCCCGGGACAGGGCTAACTATGGCTACACCTTC.

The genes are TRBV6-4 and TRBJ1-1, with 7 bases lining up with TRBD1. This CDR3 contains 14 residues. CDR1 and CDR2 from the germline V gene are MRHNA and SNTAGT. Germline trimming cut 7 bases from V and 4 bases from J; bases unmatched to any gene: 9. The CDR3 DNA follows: TGTGCCAGCAAGAAACTACAGGGGAGCACTGAAGCTTTCTTT. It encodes CASKKLQGSTEAFF.

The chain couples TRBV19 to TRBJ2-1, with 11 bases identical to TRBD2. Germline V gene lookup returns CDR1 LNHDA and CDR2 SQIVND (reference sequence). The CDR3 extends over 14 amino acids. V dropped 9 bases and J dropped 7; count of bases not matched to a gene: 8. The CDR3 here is CASRLAGRGNEQFF. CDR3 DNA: TGTGCCAGCAGACTAGCGGGGAGGGGGAATGAGCAGTTCTTC. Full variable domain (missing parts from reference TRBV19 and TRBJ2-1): DGGITQSPKYLFRKEGQNVTLSCEQNLNHDAMYWYRQDPGQGLRLIYYSQIVNDFQKGDIAEGYSVSREKKESFPLTVTSAQKNPTAFYLCASRLAGRGNEQFFGPGTRLTVL.

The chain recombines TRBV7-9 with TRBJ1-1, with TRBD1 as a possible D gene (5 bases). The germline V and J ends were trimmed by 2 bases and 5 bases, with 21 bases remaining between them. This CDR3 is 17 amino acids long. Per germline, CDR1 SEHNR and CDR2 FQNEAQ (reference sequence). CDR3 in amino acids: CASSLPRSGKRRTEAFF. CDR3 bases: TGTGCCAGCAGCTTACCGAGGTCAGGGAAGAGAAGAACTGAAGCTTTCTTT.

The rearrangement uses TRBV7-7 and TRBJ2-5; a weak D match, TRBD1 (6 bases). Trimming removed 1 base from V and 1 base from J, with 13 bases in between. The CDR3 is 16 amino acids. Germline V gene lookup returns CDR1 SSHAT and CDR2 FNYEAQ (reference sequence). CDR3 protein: CASSLVGTHTQETQYF. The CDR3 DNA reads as TGTGCCAGCAGCTTAGTAGGGACACACACCCAAGAGACCCAGTACTTC.

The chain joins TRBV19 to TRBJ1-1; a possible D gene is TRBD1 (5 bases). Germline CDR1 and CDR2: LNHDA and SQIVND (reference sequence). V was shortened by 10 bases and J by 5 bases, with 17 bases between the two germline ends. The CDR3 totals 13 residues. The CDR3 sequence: CATRDGRGTEAFF. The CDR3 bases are TGTGCCACCCGGGACGGGAGGGGAACTGAAGCTTTCTTT.

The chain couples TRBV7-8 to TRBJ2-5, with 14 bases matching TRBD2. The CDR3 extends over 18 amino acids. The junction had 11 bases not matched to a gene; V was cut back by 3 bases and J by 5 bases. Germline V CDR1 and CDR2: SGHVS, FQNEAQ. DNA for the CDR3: TGTGCCAGCAGCTTGGGACTAGCGGGAGTCGGGGGGTGGGAGACCCAGTACTTC. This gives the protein CASSLGLAGVGGWETQYF.

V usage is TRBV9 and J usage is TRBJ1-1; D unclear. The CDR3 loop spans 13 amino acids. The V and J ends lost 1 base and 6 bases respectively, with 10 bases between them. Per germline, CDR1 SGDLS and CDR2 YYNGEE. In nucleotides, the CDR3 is TGTGCCAGCAGCGTATCCGGGGTCGCTGAAGCTTTCTTT. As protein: CASSVSGVAEAFF.

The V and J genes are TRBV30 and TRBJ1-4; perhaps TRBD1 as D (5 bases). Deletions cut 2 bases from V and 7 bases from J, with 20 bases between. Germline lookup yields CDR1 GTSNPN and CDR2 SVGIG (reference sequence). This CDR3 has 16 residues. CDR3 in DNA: TGTGCCTGGAGTAGGGGCAGCTTTGCCTCGGCTGAAAAACTGTTTTTT. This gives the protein CAWSRGSFASAEKLFF.

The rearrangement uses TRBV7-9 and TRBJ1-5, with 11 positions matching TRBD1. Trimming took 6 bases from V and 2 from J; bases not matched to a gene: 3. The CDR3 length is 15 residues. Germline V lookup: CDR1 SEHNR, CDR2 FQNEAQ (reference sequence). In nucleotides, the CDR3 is TGTGCCAGCAGTGGACAGGGGGCGGGCAATCAGCCCCAGCATTTT. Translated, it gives CASSGQGAGNQPQHF.